This T cell receptor (beta chain) is from a study of a mutant IDH1 vaccine in newly diagnosed glioma. Documented time point: week 5, during vaccination. The content of each vaccine dose was 300 ug of mutant IDH1 20-mer peptide, and topical imiquimod accompanied it. Clones were read by immunoSEQ multiplex PCR, and TCRdb kept only the in-frame ones, dropping some. The repertoire consists of roughly 54,000 clones, with around 81% occurring once and the leading ten covering approximately 3.6%. In germline, CDR1 is SNHLY, CDR2 FYNNEI. This CDR3 spans 13 amino acids. The V gene lost 6 bases and the J gene lost 5 bases, with 13 bases spanning the gap. About this clone itself: The antigen remains undetermined.

The chain carries TRBV2 and TRBJ2-5; D is possibly TRBD1 or TRBD2 (5 bases each). The sample was PBMCs, taken from a glioma patient whose treatment included an IDH1 peptide vaccine. This receptor was taken from a man aged 25 to 45 with glioma. The CDR3, as DNA: TGTGCCAGCAGCCGGGACCTCGGGGAGACCCAGTACTTC. Protein product: CASSRDLGETQYF.